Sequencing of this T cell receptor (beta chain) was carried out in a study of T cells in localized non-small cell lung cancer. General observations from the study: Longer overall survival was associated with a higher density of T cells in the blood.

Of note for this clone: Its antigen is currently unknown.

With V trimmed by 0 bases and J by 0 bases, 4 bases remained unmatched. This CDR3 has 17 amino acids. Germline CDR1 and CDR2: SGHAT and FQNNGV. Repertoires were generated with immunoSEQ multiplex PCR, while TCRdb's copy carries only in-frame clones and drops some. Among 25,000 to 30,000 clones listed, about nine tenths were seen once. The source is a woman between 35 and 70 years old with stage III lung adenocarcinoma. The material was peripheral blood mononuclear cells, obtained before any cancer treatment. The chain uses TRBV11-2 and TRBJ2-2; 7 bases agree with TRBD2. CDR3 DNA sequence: TGTGCCAGCAGCTTAGATAATAGCGGGCCGAACACCGGGGAGCTGTTTTTT. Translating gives CASSLDNSGPNTGELFF.